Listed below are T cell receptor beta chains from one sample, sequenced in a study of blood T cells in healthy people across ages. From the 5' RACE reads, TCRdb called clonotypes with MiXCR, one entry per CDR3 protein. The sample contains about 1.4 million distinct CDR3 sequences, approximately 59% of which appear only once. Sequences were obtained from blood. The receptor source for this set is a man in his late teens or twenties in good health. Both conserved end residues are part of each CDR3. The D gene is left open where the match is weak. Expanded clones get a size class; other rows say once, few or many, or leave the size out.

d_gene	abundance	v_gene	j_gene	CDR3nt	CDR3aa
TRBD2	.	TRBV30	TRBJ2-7	TGTGCCTGGAGTGCCGGGACTAGTACCCACGAGCAGTACTTC	CAWSAGTSTHEQYF
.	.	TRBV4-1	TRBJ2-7	TGCGCCAGCAGCCAAGGCCGTGGGACCGAGCAGTACTTC	CASSQGRGTEQYF
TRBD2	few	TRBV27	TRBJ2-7	TGTGCCAGCAGCTGGGGCCCCGGGGGGTACGAGCAGTACTTC	CASSWGPGGYEQYF
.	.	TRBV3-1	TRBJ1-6	TGTGCCAGCAGCCAAGTAAAGGGCGGCTCACCCCTCCACTTT	CASSQVKGGSPLHF
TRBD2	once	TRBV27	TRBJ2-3	TGTGCCCGTCGGTGGGCTAGCGGGAGTTACGCAGATACGCAGTATTTT	CARRWASGSYADTQYF
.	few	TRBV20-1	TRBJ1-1	TGCAGTGCTCCTGGGAGAAACACTGAAGCTTTCTTT	CSAPGRNTEAFF
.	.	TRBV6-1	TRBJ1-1	TGTGCCAGCAGGAGACAACGTGGGACTGAAGCTTTCTTT	CASRRQRGTEAFF
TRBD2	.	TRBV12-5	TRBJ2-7	TGTGCTAGTGGTTTGACTAGCGGGTCTAACGAGCAGTACTTC	CASGLTSGSNEQYF
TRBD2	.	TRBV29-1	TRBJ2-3	TGCAGCGTTGCAGGCGGGAGAGGCGCAGATACGCAGTATTTT	CSVAGGRGADTQYF
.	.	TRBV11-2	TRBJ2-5	TGTGCCAGCAGCGCCACGGTGGGGGAGACCCAGTACTTC	CASSATVGETQYF
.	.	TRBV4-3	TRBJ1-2	TGCGCCAGCAGCCAAGAACATAACTATGGCTACACCTTC	CASSQEHNYGYTF
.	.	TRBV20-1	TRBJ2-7	TGCAGTGCCCTCGAGGCTGGCAGGTACTCCTACGAGCAGTACTTC	CSALEAGRYSYEQYF
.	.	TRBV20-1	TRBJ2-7	TGCAGTGCTAGATTGGGAACAGCGGCGTCCTACGAGCAGTACTTC	CSARLGTAASYEQYF
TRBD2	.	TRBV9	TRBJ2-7	TGTGCCAGCAGCATAGGACTAGCGGTCTCCCACGAGCAGTACTTC	CASSIGLAVSHEQYF
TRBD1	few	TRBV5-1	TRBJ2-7	TGCGCCAGCAGCCCAGGGGACAGGGACTACGAGCAGTACTTC	CASSPGDRDYEQYF
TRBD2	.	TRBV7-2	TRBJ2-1	TGTGCCAGCAGCCAGGGGACTAGCGGGAGTATTTCCTACAATGAGCAGTTCTTC	CASSQGTSGSISYNEQFF
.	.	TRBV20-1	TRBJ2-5	TGCAGTGCTAGATACGGGGGGACCCAGTACTTC	CSARYGGTQYF
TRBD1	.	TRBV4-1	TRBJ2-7	TGCGCCAGCAGCCTTGAAGGGACAGTGACCTACGAGCAGTACTTC	CASSLEGTVTYEQYF
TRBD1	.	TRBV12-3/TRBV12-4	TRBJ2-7	TGTGCCAGCAGTTTTCAGGCAGGGGGCTACGAGCAGTACTTC	CASSFQAGGYEQYF
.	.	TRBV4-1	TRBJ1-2	TGCGCCAGCAGCCCTCCCCCACCCAATAGGGAGGTGTTCTATGGCTACACCTTC	CASSPPPPNREVFYGYTF
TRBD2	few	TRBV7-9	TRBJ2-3	TGTGCCAGCAGCCCACTAGCGAGCTCAGATACGCAGTATTTT	CASSPLASSDTQYF
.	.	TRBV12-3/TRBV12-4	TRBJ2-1	TGTGCCAGCACCCGACGTCTGGGGGAGTCCAATGAGCAGTTCTTC	CASTRRLGESNEQFF
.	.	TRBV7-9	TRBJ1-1	TGTGCCAGCAGCTTGGTACAGGTGGCTGAAGCTTTCTTT	CASSLVQVAEAFF
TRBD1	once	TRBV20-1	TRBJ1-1	TGCAGTGCTACAGGAAGTGGGACAGGGTTTTATCAGGCTTTCTTT	CSATGSGTGFYQAFF
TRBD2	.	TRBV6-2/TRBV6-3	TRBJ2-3	TGTGCCAGCAGTTCCCGGACTAGCGGGGGCATTGCAGCAGATACGCAGTATTTT	CASSSRTSGGIAADTQYF
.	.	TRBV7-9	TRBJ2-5	TGTGCCAGCAGCTTAGGTCCACAGATGTACCAAGAGACCCAGTACTTC	CASSLGPQMYQETQYF
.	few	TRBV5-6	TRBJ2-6	TGTGCCAGCAGCTTGCGGGTAGGGTACCCTGGGGCCAACGTCCTGACTTTC	CASSLRVGYPGANVLTF
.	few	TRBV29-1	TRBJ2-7	TGCAGCGTTGAAGAGGGTCTTTCCTACGAGCAGTACTTC	CSVEEGLSYEQYF
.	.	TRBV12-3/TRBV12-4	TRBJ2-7	TGTGCCAGCAGCGAGAGTAATTCCTACAATGAGCAGTACTTC	CASSESNSYNEQYF
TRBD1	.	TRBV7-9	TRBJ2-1	TGTGCCAGCAGCGCTGACAGGGTTGCCGATGAGCAGTTCTTC	CASSADRVADEQFF
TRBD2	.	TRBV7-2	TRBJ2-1	TGTGCCAGCAGCTTATTGTGGCGGGAGGGCCTCTACAATGAGCAGTTCTTC	CASSLLWREGLYNEQFF
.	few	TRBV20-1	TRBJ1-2	TGCAGTGCTAAAGAACAAGATAACTATGGCTACACCTTC	CSAKEQDNYGYTF
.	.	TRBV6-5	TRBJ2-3	TGTGCCAGCGGGCGTGACAGCTACAGCACAGATACGCAGTATTTT	CASGRDSYSTDTQYF
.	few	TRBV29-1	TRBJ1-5	TGCAGCGTTGGGATAGGGCACAATCAGCCCCAGCATTTT	CSVGIGHNQPQHF
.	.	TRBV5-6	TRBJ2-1	TGTGCCAGCAGCTCGGGACTCGACAATGAGCAGTTCTTC	CASSSGLDNEQFF
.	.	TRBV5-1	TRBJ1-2	TGCGCCAGCAGCAAGGCCCCGGCTGCTGGCTACACCTTC	CASSKAPAAGYTF
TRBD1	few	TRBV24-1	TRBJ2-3	TGTGCCACCAGTGACCCGGGACAGGGGGCAGAGGATACGCAGTATTTT	CATSDPGQGAEDTQYF
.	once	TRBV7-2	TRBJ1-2	TGTGCCAGCAGCCTATCAGCCGACAGGTTGAACTACCTTGGCTACACCTTC	CASSLSADRLNYLGYTF
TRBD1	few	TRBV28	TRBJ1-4	TGTGCCAGCAGTTTAATTGGACAGGGTTATGAAAAACTGTTTTTT	CASSLIGQGYEKLFF
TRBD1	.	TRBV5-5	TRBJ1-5	TGTGCCAGCAGCTTTCAGGGGGCTCAGCCCCAGCATTTT	CASSFQGAQPQHF